These 8 T cell receptor beta chains came from one sample sequenced in a study of CD8+CD57+ T cells in acquired aplastic anemia. Whoever was chosen for sequencing had shown CD8+CD57+ cell expansion by flow cytometry. The template used for profiling TCR beta VDJ and CDR3 was genomic DNA. A single record per CDR3 protein comes from TCRdb applying MiXCR to the reads. The sample has about 190,000 distinct CDR3 sequences, 40% to 55% seen once. Specimen: sorted CD4+, CD8+, or CD8+CD57+ T cells (not recorded which) from PBMCs. Receptors were obtained from a human donor with aplastic anemia.

The chain couples TRBV15 to TRBJ2-7; TRBD1 matches at 10 bases. V was pared by 5 bases and J by 3 bases, with 4 bases of the junction left unmatched. Germline assignment: CDR1 LNHNV and CDR2 YYDKDF (reference sequence). This CDR3 spans 14 amino acids. CDR3 region: CATSSGQGIYEQYF. CDR3 in DNA: TGTGCCACCAGCTCGGGACAGGGGATCTACGAGCAGTACTTC.

This chain joins TRBV25-1 and TRBJ1-2; D is uncertain. The CDR3 loop spans 12 amino acids. The germline V gene encodes CDR1 MGHDK and CDR2 SYGVNS. V was shortened by 7 bases and J by 6 bases, with 12 bases between the two germline ends. CDR3 coding DNA: TGTGCCAGCACCCTAGTAGTGGATGGCTACACCTTC. It translates to CASTLVVDGYTF.

This clonotype occurred many times. The J gene is TRBJ2-1, the V gene TRBV11-2; 7 bases line up with TRBD2. The V gene's germline CDR1 is SGHAT and CDR2 FQNNGV. V trimming: 5 bases; J trimming: 6 bases; junction bases outside the gene matches: 7. The CDR3 runs to 14 residues. This CDR3 is CASSPRPSGNEQFF. CDR3 in DNA: TGTGCCAGCAGCCCCCGGCCTAGCGGCAATGAGCAGTTCTTC. The full variable domain, in which reference TRBV11-2 and TRBJ2-1 provide the parts outside the CDR3, is EAGVAQSPRYKIIEKRQSVAFWCNPISGHATLYWYQQILGQGPKLLIQFQNNGVVDDSQLPKDRFSAERLKGVDSTLKIQPAKLEDSAVYLCASSPRPSGNEQFFGPGTRLTVL.

The CDR3 DNA sequence: TGCAGTGCTATTCGACAGGGGGCGGGGGAGACCCAGTACTTC. This codes for CSAIRQGAGETQYF. J is TRBJ2-5 and V is TRBV20-1; 10 bases are a match to TRBD1. The ends lost 4 bases at V and 5 bases at J; junction bases unmatched: 7. Germline CDR1 and CDR2: DFQATT and SNEGSKA (reference sequence). The CDR3 is made up of 14 amino acids.

The J gene is TRBJ2-7, the V gene TRBV20-1; 10 nucleotides match TRBD1. The germline CDR1 and CDR2 sequences are DFQATT and SNEGSKA (reference sequence). Trimming at V came to 3 bases and at J to 4 bases, leaving 3 bases not matched to a gene. The CDR3 runs 13 residues. CDR3: CSARGTGEYEQYF. The CDR3 DNA is TGCAGTGCTAGGGGGACAGGGGAGTACGAGCAGTACTTC.

This chain uses TRBV7-9 with TRBJ1-1; D not certain. Per the germline V gene, CDR1 is SEHNR and CDR2 is FQNEAQ (reference sequence). Trimming removed 5 bases from V and 0 bases from J, with 4 bases in between. The CDR3 length is 12 residues. This CDR3 reads CASSRVNTEAFF. CDR3 in DNA: TGTGCCAGCAGCAGGGTGAACACTGAAGCTTTCTTT.

In its sample, this clonotype was seen many times. The V and J genes are TRBV7-9 and TRBJ1-5; 10 bases align to TRBD1. The germline gives CDR1 SEHNR, CDR2 FQNEAQ (reference sequence). V lost 1 base and J lost 7; bases outside the gene matches: 13. This CDR3 has 18 amino acids. CDR3 in DNA: TGTGCCAGCAGCTTAGTTGGGACAGGGGCCCTTAGGGACCAGCCCCAGCATTTT. Amino acid sequence: CASSLVGTGALRDQPQHF. Full variable domain (remainder filled in from reference TRBV7-9 and TRBJ1-5): DTGVSQNPRHKITKRGQNVTFRCDPISEHNRLYWYRQTLGQGPEFLTYFQNEAQLEKSRLLSDRFSAERPKGSFSTLEIQRTEQGDSAMYLCASSLVGTGALRDQPQHFGDGTRLSIL.

This chain joins TRBV11-2 and TRBJ2-3; 10 bases match TRBD2. Germline CDR1 SGHAT, CDR2 FQNNGV. V trimming: 3 bases; J trimming: 1 base; junction bases outside the gene matches: 10. The CDR3 sequence is 18 residues long. The CDR3 region has the DNA TGTGCCAGCAGCTTTAAAGCGGGAGGGAAGAGGGGCACAGATACGCAGTATTTT. Translation: CASSFKAGGKRGTDTQYF. Based on the CDR3 plus reference TRBV11-2 and TRBJ2-3, the full variable domain is EAGVAQSPRYKIIEKRQSVAFWCNPISGHATLYWYQQILGQGPKLLIQFQNNGVVDDSQLPKDRFSAERLKGVDSTLKIQPAKLEDSAVYLCASSFKAGGKRGTDTQYFGPGTRLTVL.